What follows are 16 T cell receptor beta chains derived from one specimen sequenced in a study of blood T cell repertoires in COVID-19. Profiling relied on immunoSEQ multiplex PCR, and the TCRdb table lists in-frame clones only, not all of them. Here the sample spans under 300,000 clones, more than 80% being singletons. The sequenced sample was PBMCs or T cells enriched from blood (not recorded which). Receptors were obtained from a woman aged 18-29 years who had recovered from COVID-19.

This clone was observed a single time. The V call is TRBV15, the J call TRBJ2-5, with TRBD2 as a possible D gene (5 bases). V lost 1 base, J lost 1 base, and 10 bases lay in between. This CDR3 comprises 15 residues. Germline V gene sequence: CDR1 LNHNV, CDR2 YYDKDF (reference sequence). Here the CDR3 reads CATSRVVEGQETQYF. For the CDR3, the DNA is TGTGCCACCAGCAGAGTGGTCGAGGGCCAAGAGACCCAGTACTTC.

The chain combines TRBV6-5 with TRBJ1-1, with D unresolved. The CDR3 consists of 12 residues. V was shortened by 8 bases and J by 7 bases, with 14 bases between the two germline ends. From germline, CDR1 is MNHEY and CDR2 SVGAGI. As DNA, the CDR3 is TGTGCCAGCCCCAAGCCCGCTCGTGAAGCTTTCTTT. This sequence encodes CASPKPAREAFF.

CDR3 bases: TGTGCCTGGAGTTTGGAGACTACAGACCAAGAGACCCAGTACTTC. It is translated as CAWSLETTDQETQYF. The rearrangement links TRBV30 to TRBJ2-5; D might be TRBD2 (5 bases). Germline CDR1 GTSNPN, CDR2 SVGIG (reference sequence). This CDR3 is built from 15 residues. V was clipped by 2 bases and J by 0 bases, with 13 bases between them.

The gene calls are TRBV5-1 and TRBJ2-3; maybe TRBD2 (9 bases). V lost 1 base to trimming and J lost 13 bases, with 25 bases between them. Per the germline V gene, CDR1 is SGHRS and CDR2 is YFSETQ. There are 16 residues in the CDR3. CDR3 DNA sequence: TGCGCCAGCAGCTTGACACCAACAGGGGGACTAGCTGGAAAGTATTTT. Residues: CASSLTPTGGLAGKYF.

The gene calls are TRBV14 and TRBJ2-7; 13 bases are shared with TRBD2. The V segment lost 3 bases and the J segment 1 base; nucleotides outside the gene matches: 3. Germline CDR1 SGHDN, CDR2 FVKESK. The CDR3 totals 16 residues. The CDR3 loop reads CASSHGLAGESYEQYF. In DNA form, the CDR3 reads TGTGCCAGCAGCCACGGACTAGCGGGGGAGTCCTACGAGCAGTACTTC.

The V call is TRBV5-6, the J call TRBJ2-3; TRBD2 matches 10 bases. The trim removed 0 bases at V and 2 bases at J, leaving 3 bases unmatched. The CDR3 sequence is 16 residues long. Germline V gene data show CDR1 as SGHDT and CDR2 as YYEEEE. CDR3 protein: CASSLATSGTTDTQYF. For the CDR3, the DNA is TGTGCCAGCAGCTTGGCAACTAGCGGGACCACAGATACGCAGTATTTT.

The V call is TRBV18, the J call TRBJ2-7; 8 nucleotides agree with TRBD1. Germline V CDR1 and CDR2: KGHSH, LQKENI. V shed 2 bases and J 3 bases; nucleotides not matched to a gene: 6. The CDR3 has 15 amino acids. The CDR3 is CASSPETGVNYEQYF. As DNA, the CDR3 is TGTGCCAGCTCACCAGAGACAGGGGTGAACTACGAGCAGTACTTC.

The V call is TRBV27, the J call TRBJ1-5; D not resolved. Germline loops: CDR1 MNHEY, CDR2 SMNVEV (reference sequence). Trimming took off 4 bases at V and 0 bases at J, with 4 bases between the two ends. The CDR3 spans 13 residues. In DNA form, the CDR3 reads TGTGCCAGCAGTTCCCATAGCAATCAGCCCCAGCATTTT. Translated, it gives CASSSHSNQPQHF.

The chain combines TRBV19 with TRBJ2-7, with 7 bases that match TRBD2. Germline V gives CDR1 LNHDA, CDR2 SQIVND (reference sequence). Losses at the gene ends were 9 bases for V and 0 bases for J; bases not matched to a gene: 2. The CDR3 is 12 amino acids. CDR3 sequence reads: CASRGGSYEQYF. CDR3 nucleotides: TGTGCCAGCCGCGGGGGCTCCTACGAGCAGTACTTC.

The rearrangement links TRBV4-1 to TRBJ1-2; no clear D gene. The CDR3 has 15 amino acids. Per the germline V gene, CDR1 is MGHRA and CDR2 is YSYEKL. The ends were cut back, 0 bases at V and 0 bases at J, with 8 bases in the middle. The CDR3 is CASSQDLDSNYGYTF. CDR3 DNA: TGCGCCAGCAGCCAAGATTTAGATTCTAACTATGGCTACACCTTC.

This chain connects TRBV18 to TRBJ2-2, with D unresolved. Per germline, CDR1 KGHSH and CDR2 LQKENI. V lost 6 bases and J lost 3, with 5 bases in between. This CDR3 has 12 residues. CDR3 sequence reads: CASSRDTGELFF. The CDR3 DNA follows: TGTGCCAGCTCCCGGGACACCGGGGAGCTGTTTTTT.

The V call is TRBV6-5, the J call TRBJ2-1, with 8 bases lining up with TRBD1. Germline assignment: CDR1 MNHEY and CDR2 SVGAGI. This CDR3 is 14 amino acids long. V shed 5 bases, J shed 4 bases, and the junction held 4 bases outside the gene matches. CDR3 protein: CASSRDRSYNEQFF. CDR3 DNA: TGTGCCAGCAGTCGGGACAGGAGTTACAATGAGCAGTTCTTC.

This rearrangement joins TRBV4-2 to TRBJ2-7, with 8 bases fitting TRBD2. There are 16 residues in the CDR3. Germline V gene data show CDR1 as LGHNA and CDR2 as YNFKEQ. V lost 1 base and J lost 7; bases outside the gene matches: 12. The CDR3 here is CASSQVLFGGAGEQYF. The DNA for the CDR3 is TGTGCCAGCAGCCAAGTTTTGTTCGGGGGGGCGGGTGAGCAGTACTTC.

The V and J genes are TRBV15 and TRBJ2-1, with a possible D match to TRBD2 (7 bases). Germline V gene data show CDR1 as LNHNV and CDR2 as YYDKDF (reference sequence). The CDR3 has 13 residues. V lost 4 bases and J 9 bases, leaving 13 bases between the germline ends. The CDR3 sequence is CATSKGGAGEQFF. CDR3 nucleotides: TGTGCCACCAGCAAAGGGGGGGCAGGTGAGCAGTTCTTC.

The chain uses TRBV12-2 and TRBJ1-1; the table assigns TRBD1, which was not confirmed against the DNA. TRBV12-2 is recorded as a pseudogene. The CDR3 has 16 residues. CDR3 bases: TGTGCAAGTCGCGTCCGACAGGGTCCGGTGAGCACTGAAGCTTTCTTT. It translates to CASRVRQGPVSTEAFF.

J is TRBJ2-5 and V is TRBV7-2; 8 nucleotides agree with TRBD1. V shed 5 bases and J 4 bases; nucleotides not matched to a gene: 6. CDR3 size: 14 residues. From germline, CDR1 is SGHTA and CDR2 FQGNSA. The CDR3 DNA reads TGTGCCAGCAGCCCCAGGGGGCTAGCAGAGACCCAGTACTTC. This gives the protein CASSPRGLAETQYF.